The 5 T cell receptor beta chains below all came from one sample that was sequenced in a study of CD8+CD57+ T cells in acquired aplastic anemia. CD8+CD57+ cell expansion, shown by flow cytometry, had occurred in the patients selected for sequencing. Profiles of TCR beta VDJ and CDR3 were generated from a genomic DNA template. A single record per CDR3 protein comes from TCRdb applying MiXCR to the reads. The sample yields over 150,000 distinct CDR3 sequences, less than 60% seen once. Source material: sorted CD4+, CD8+, or CD8+CD57+ T cells (not recorded which) from PBMCs. All receptors derive from a human donor with aplastic anemia.

This clonotype was seen more than once but under ten times. This chain uses TRBV5-1 with TRBJ2-2; 9 bases are a match to TRBD2. The CDR3 loop spans 16 amino acids. V was pared by 7 bases and J by 4 bases, with 11 bases of the junction left unmatched. Germline CDR1 is SGHRS and CDR2 is YFSETQ. The DNA of the CDR3 is TGCGCCAGCCAGAATAGCGGGAGATTGAGCACCGGGGAGCTGTTTTTT. This gives the protein CASQNSGRLSTGELFF.

The V and J genes are TRBV2 and TRBJ1-2, with TRBD1 matching over 9 bases. This CDR3 has 13 residues. V was clipped by 10 bases and J by 3 bases; unmatched bases: 6. Germline V CDR1 and CDR2: SNHLY, FYNNEI. The CDR3 DNA follows: TGTGCCACCCGGGACAGGGCGGACTATGGCTACACCTTC. Its translation is CATRDRADYGYTF. Together with reference TRBV2 and TRBJ1-2, the CDR3 gives the full variable domain: EPEVTQTPSHQVTQMGQEVILRCVPISNHLYFYWYRQILGQKVEFLVSFYNNEISEKSEIFDDQFSVERPDGSNFTLKIRSTKLEDSAMYFCATRDRADYGYTFGSGTRLTVV.

This clonotype was seen repeatedly, ten times or more. The rearrangement links TRBV2 to TRBJ1-2; D remains unclear. Germline lookup yields CDR1 SNHLY and CDR2 FYNNEI. V was clipped by 3 bases and J by 6 bases, with 11 bases between them. The CDR3 contains 13 residues. The CDR3 loop is CASSEWDGNGYTF. DNA for the CDR3: TGTGCCAGCAGTGAGTGGGATGGAAATGGCTACACCTTC.

This clonotype was recorded many times. The gene calls are TRBV20-1 and TRBJ2-2; 8 nucleotides agree with TRBD1. This CDR3 contains 13 residues. The V segment lost 6 bases and the J segment 6 bases; nucleotides outside the gene matches: 6. CDR1 is DFQATT, CDR2 SNEGSKA, per germline (reference sequence). The CDR3 DNA reads as TGCAGTGCCCGAGGACAGGGACCCGGGGAGCTGTTTTTT. Translation gives CSARGQGPGELFF.

The chain combines TRBV10-1 with TRBJ2-2; D ambiguous. Germline-derived CDR1 and CDR2 are WNHNN and SYGVQD (reference sequence). The CDR3 spans 15 residues. Deletions cut 0 bases from V and 5 bases from J, with 10 bases between. The CDR3 region has the DNA TGCGCCAGCAGTGAGTCGACCCCGGAGACCGGGGAGCTGTTTTTT. It translates to CASSESTPETGELFF.